This passage covers 27 T cell receptor beta chains from one sample sequenced in a study of cytotoxic CD8 clonotypes in ibrutinib-treated CLL. Sequencing used immunoSEQ multiplex PCR; TCRdb keeps in-frame clones, though not all of them. The sample comprises roughly 200,000 clones, more than 70% of which are singletons, and 11% rests with the top ten. The sample here was PBMCs, taken after 12 months of ibrutinib treatment. The receptors were gathered from a human donor with chronic lymphocytic leukemia.

The chain carries TRBV7-9 and TRBJ2-3, with D possibly being TRBD2 (5 bases). This CDR3 comprises 13 residues. Trimming removed 5 bases at V and 6 bases at J, with 12 bases between. Germline lookup yields CDR1 SEHNR and CDR2 FQNEAQ (reference sequence). The CDR3 nucleotides read TGTGCCAGCAGCCGACCCCCGGGGGATACGCAGTATTTT. Amino acid sequence: CASSRPPGDTQYF.

The chain couples TRBV28 to TRBJ1-1; D not certain. Germline lookup yields CDR1 MDHEN and CDR2 SYDVKM. Trimming removed 6 bases from V and 2 bases from J, with 10 bases in between. This CDR3 spans 13 amino acids. CDR3 bases: TGTGCCAGCAGGAGGGCGGGTAACACTGAAGCTTTCTTT. This encodes CASRRAGNTEAFF.

This clone has just a few counts. The V call is TRBV7-3, the J call TRBJ1-6; 7 nucleotides match TRBD1. The CDR3 consists of 15 residues. With 2 bases clipped from V and 10 bases from J, the junction kept 8 bases outside the gene matches. CDR1 is SGHTA and CDR2 is FQGTGA in the germline V gene. CDR3 protein: CASSLVGQSQSPLHF. DNA of the CDR3: TGTGCCAGCAGCTTAGTGGGACAGTCCCAATCACCCCTCCACTTT.

The chain combines TRBV21-1 with TRBJ2-3; TRBD1, the table's D call, was not compared with the DNA. TRBV21-1 has pseudogene status. The CDR3 is 16 residues long. The CDR3: CASTLNGQGSTDTQYF. CDR3 nucleotides: TGTGCCAGCACCCTTAATGGACAGGGAAGCACAGATACGCAGTATTTT.

This clone was recorded a few times. This rearrangement joins TRBV5-1 to TRBJ2-1; perhaps TRBD1 as D (6 bases). The CDR3 covers 17 residues. Germline V CDR1 and CDR2: SGHRS, YFSETQ. The V gene lost 2 bases and the J gene lost 0 bases, with 15 bases spanning the gap. Here the CDR3 reads CASSFLAGGISYNEQFF. The CDR3 DNA reads as TGCGCCAGCAGCTTTTTGGCTGGGGGCATCTCCTACAATGAGCAGTTCTTC.

The chain carries TRBV19 and TRBJ2-1; 10 bases map to TRBD2. The ends lost 2 bases at V and 8 bases at J; junction bases unmatched: 12. Germline V gives CDR1 LNHDA, CDR2 SQIVND (reference sequence). This CDR3 comprises 17 residues. CDR3 DNA: TGTGCCAGTAGTATACTCGGAGCGGGGGGGCCTTCGGATGAGCAGTTCTTC. The encoded protein is CASSILGAGGPSDEQFF. Full variable domain (remainder filled in from reference TRBV19 and TRBJ2-1): DGGITQSPKYLFRKEGQNVTLSCEQNLNHDAMYWYRQDPGQGLRLIYYSQIVNDFQKGDIAEGYSVSREKKESFPLTVTSAQKNPTAFYLCASSILGAGGPSDEQFFGPGTRLTVL.

The chain joins TRBV28 to TRBJ2-7; the match to TRBD1 covers 10 bases. This CDR3 has 15 residues. Germline assignment: CDR1 MDHEN and CDR2 SYDVKM. Trimming cost V 5 bases and J 4 bases; bases outside gene matches: 8. The CDR3 DNA reads as TGTGCCAGCAGTCCCCCGGGACAGGGGAGATACGAGCAGTACTTC. The encoded protein is CASSPPGQGRYEQYF.

This clone was counted a few times. The rearrangement uses TRBV25-1 and TRBJ1-2; D call uncertain. CDR1 is MGHDK and CDR2 is SYGVNS in the germline V gene. The CDR3 is 14 residues long. Trimming stripped 3 bases from V and 3 bases from J, with 11 bases between. Here the CDR3 DNA reads TGTGCCAGCAGTGACAAGGGTTTGGACTATGGCTACACCTTC. Translated: CASSDKGLDYGYTF.

CDR3 nucleotide sequence: TGTGCCAGCAGTCGACAGGTTAGCAATCAGCCCCAGCATTTT. This translates into CASSRQVSNQPQHF. The chain is built from TRBV6-1 and TRBJ1-5; tentatively, D is TRBD1 (6 bases). CDR3 size: 14 residues. Germline V gene sequence: CDR1 MNHNS, CDR2 SASEGT. V dropped 5 bases and J dropped 0 bases, with 8 bases sitting between them.

The chain employs TRBV9 and TRBJ2-3, with 9 positions matching TRBD2. Germline V gene sequence: CDR1 SGDLS, CDR2 YYNGEE. This CDR3 region has 19 residues. Trimming cost V 4 bases and J 0 bases; bases outside gene matches: 15. The CDR3 coding sequence is TGTGCCAGCAGCACGGGTGGTAGCGGGGGCCCTAGTAGCACAGATACGCAGTATTTT. It specifies CASSTGGSGGPSSTDTQYF. The whole variable domain, filled in from reference TRBV9 and TRBJ2-3, reads DSGVTQTPKHLITATGQRVTLRCSPRSGDLSVYWYQQSLDQGLQFLIQYYNGEERAKGNILERFSAQQFPDLHSELNLSSLELGDSALYFCASSTGGSGGPSSTDTQYFGPGTRLTVL.

The CDR3 loop reads CASSSIFGQGAPGANVLTF. In nucleotides, the CDR3 is TGTGCCAGCAGCTCCATTTTCGGACAGGGGGCGCCTGGGGCCAACGTCCTGACTTTC. This chain links TRBV7-9 with TRBJ2-6; 11 nucleotides line up with TRBD1. The V gene end was trimmed by 4 bases and the J gene end by 2 bases; junction bases not matched to a gene: 10. The CDR3 is made up of 19 amino acids. CDR1 SEHNR and CDR2 FQNEAQ come from the germline V gene (reference sequence).

V and J are TRBV18 and TRBJ1-1, with a tentative D call TRBD1 (5 bases). V lost 3 bases and J lost 1, with 9 bases in between. The CDR3 is 14 amino acids. Germline V CDR1 and CDR2: KGHSH, LQKENI. CDR3 protein: CASSPGAQNTEAFF. The CDR3, as DNA: TGTGCCAGCTCACCTGGGGCTCAGAACACTGAAGCTTTCTTT.

The chain employs TRBV4-1 and TRBJ2-1; possible D gene TRBD2, 5 bases. This CDR3 is built from 15 residues. V shed 4 bases and J shed 0 bases, with 10 bases lying between them. Looked up from germline, CDR1 is MGHRA and CDR2 is YSYEKL. As DNA, the CDR3 is TGCGCCAGCAGCCGAGGGATGAGCTCCTACAATGAGCAGTTCTTC. Encoded protein: CASSRGMSSYNEQFF.

The V and J genes are TRBV9 and TRBJ2-1; TRBD2 agrees at 7 bases. The CDR3 length is 15 residues. V was clipped by 4 bases and J by 9 bases; unmatched bases: 13. The germline CDR1 and CDR2 sequences are SGDLS and YYNGEE. The CDR3 bases are TGTGCCAGCAGCCCGCCGGTGAGCGGGGTGGGTGAGCAGTTCTTC. Amino acids: CASSPPVSGVGEQFF.

This chain connects TRBV9 to TRBJ1-5, with 7 positions matching TRBD1. Germline loops: CDR1 SGDLS, CDR2 YYNGEE. Trimming cost V 2 bases and J 3 bases; bases outside gene matches: 2. The CDR3 extends over 14 amino acids. CDR3 sequence (DNA): TGTGCCAGCAGCGTGGGACAGTTCAATCAGCCCCAGCATTTT. Protein sequence: CASSVGQFNQPQHF.

The rearrangement links TRBV7-2 to TRBJ1-2; 9 bases are a match to TRBD1. The CDR3 consists of 16 residues. The germline V gene has CDR1 SGHTA and CDR2 FQGNSA. With 5 bases clipped from V and 8 bases from J, the junction kept 15 bases outside the gene matches. In DNA, the CDR3 is TGTGCCAGCAGCCCGGCCCTGACAGGGGGGGGGAAGGGCTACACCTTC. Protein: CASSPALTGGGKGYTF.

The chain combines TRBV11-2 with TRBJ2-7; maybe TRBD1 (6 bases). This CDR3 spans 13 amino acids. The V and J ends lost 4 bases and 6 bases respectively, with 13 bases between them. Germline V gene data show CDR1 as SGHAT and CDR2 as FQNNGV. The CDR3 DNA reads as TGTGCCAGCAGCTCATCGTGGGGGCGCGAGCAGTACTTC. Amino acid sequence: CASSSSWGREQYF.

This clone turned up a few times. The chain uses TRBV5-1 and TRBJ2-1; 14 bases align to TRBD2. Germline lookup yields CDR1 SGHRS and CDR2 YFSETQ. The V and J ends lost 3 bases and 6 bases, in that order; junction bases with no gene match: 8. The CDR3 sequence is 17 residues long. CDR3 in DNA: TGCGCCAGCAGCTCCCCGGGACTAGCGGGAGTGGGCAATGAGCAGTTCTTC. Protein product: CASSSPGLAGVGNEQFF.

This clone has only one observation. V usage is TRBV18 and J usage is TRBJ2-5; D is unresolved. The CDR3 totals 13 residues. Germline lookup yields CDR1 KGHSH and CDR2 LQKENI. Trimming stripped 5 bases from V and 4 bases from J, with 11 bases between. The CDR3 region is CASSLRRGETQYF. CDR3 nucleotide sequence: TGTGCCAGCTCATTAAGGCGCGGAGAGACCCAGTACTTC. Filled out from reference TRBV18 and TRBJ2-5, the complete variable domain reads NAGVMQNPRHLVRRRGQEARLRCSPMKGHSHVYWYRQLPEEGLKFMVYLQKENIIDESGMPKERFSAEFPKEGPSILRIQQVVRGDSAAYFCASSLRRGETQYFGPGTRLLVL.

This clone was detected once. The V call is TRBV28, the J call TRBJ2-7; 14 bases fit TRBD2. This CDR3 is built from 16 residues. Germline values: CDR1 MDHEN, CDR2 SYDVKM. V trimming: 6 bases; J trimming: 2 bases; junction bases outside the gene matches: 6. In DNA, the CDR3 is TGTGCCAGCAGGACCGGGACTAGCGGGAGAACCTACGAGCAGTACTTC. Encoded protein: CASRTGTSGRTYEQYF.

This clone was detected only a few times. The CDR3 spells CASSDQPGNTGELFF. The CDR3 DNA sequence: TGTGCCAGCAGTGACCAGCCGGGTAACACCGGGGAGCTGTTTTTT. The chain has TRBV2 and TRBJ2-2; D gene unclear. V was shortened by 3 bases and J by 2 bases, with 10 bases between the two germline ends. This CDR3 is 15 amino acids long. CDR1 SNHLY and CDR2 FYNNEI come from the germline V gene.

V gene TRBV27 combines with J gene TRBJ2-7; 8 nucleotides match TRBD1. After removal of 6 bases from V and 4 bases from J, the junction contained 17 bases not matched to a gene. Germline assignment: CDR1 MNHEY and CDR2 SMNVEV (reference sequence). The CDR3 runs 17 residues. This CDR3 is CASSPVGGTGGRYEQYF. The CDR3 DNA reads as TGTGCCAGCAGCCCGGTCGGGGGAACAGGGGGGCGGTACGAGCAGTACTTC.

This clone has a single count. The chain couples TRBV4-1 to TRBJ2-1, with D perhaps given as TRBD1 or TRBD2 (8 bases each). This CDR3 spans 18 amino acids. Germline V lookup: CDR1 MGHRA, CDR2 YSYEKL. Trimming cost V 1 base and J 12 bases, with 28 bases left between them. CDR3 amino acids: CASSQGSGRQGPRRGQFF. The CDR3 region has the DNA TGCGCCAGCAGCCAAGGAAGCGGGAGACAGGGGCCGCGTCGTGGGCAGTTCTTC.

The chain is built from TRBV9 and TRBJ2-1, with D possibly TRBD2 on 6 matching bases. Looked up from germline, CDR1 is SGDLS and CDR2 is YYNGEE. Trimming stripped 4 bases from V and 0 bases from J, with 11 bases between. The CDR3 contains 15 residues. The CDR3 bases are TGTGCCAGCAGCTCCACCGGGGGCTCCTACAATGAGCAGTTCTTC. It specifies CASSSTGGSYNEQFF.

The rearrangement uses TRBV6-5 and TRBJ1-6; weak D call: TRBD1 (6 bases). Trimming removed 2 bases at V and 0 bases at J, with 8 bases between. Germline values: CDR1 MNHEY, CDR2 SVGAGI. The CDR3 spans 16 residues. The CDR3 bases are TGTGCCAGCAGTTACCAGGGGAGCTCCTATAATTCACCCCTCCACTTT. This gives the protein CASSYQGSSYNSPLHF.

The CDR3 sequence is CARSLFPSYNEQFF. The CDR3 DNA sequence: TGTGCCAGAAGCTTGTTTCCGAGCTACAATGAGCAGTTCTTC. The chain carries TRBV5-3 and TRBJ2-1, with unresolved D. TRBV5-3 falls under the ORF class, with uncertain function. The CDR3 is 14 amino acids. The V gene lost 1 base and the J gene lost 3 bases, with 8 bases spanning the gap.

The chain couples TRBV18 to TRBJ2-2, with 8 positions matching TRBD2. This CDR3 region has 17 residues. J was trimmed by 0 bases and V by 0 bases; bases with no gene match: 3. Germline V gives CDR1 KGHSH, CDR2 LQKENI. For the CDR3, the DNA is TGTGCCAGCTCACCACCCACTAGCGGTCCGAACACCGGGGAGCTGTTTTTT. Its protein is CASSPPTSGPNTGELFF.